Listed below are T cell receptor beta chains from one sample, sequenced in a study of shared clonotypes between healthy human individuals. Measured with immunoSEQ multiplex PCR; TCRdb has only the in-frame clones, and not every one. Of 100,000 to 120,000 clones in the sample, approximately 70% were seen once. Input material: memory CD8+ T cells sorted from blood. All receptors come from a woman aged 25 to 45 in good health. Both conserved end residues are part of each CDR3. D genes are given only for firm matches. Clone size is stated in some rows and not others, as once, few, many or a class when expanded.

TRBJ2-3	TRBV27	once	TRBD2	CASSFRLAGGASTDTQYF	TGTGCCAGCAGTTTTCGGCTAGCGGGAGGGGCGAGCACAGATACGCAGTATTTT
TRBJ1-4	TRBV7-9	NA	TRBD1	CASSPGQGLDEKLFF	TGTGCCAGCAGCCCAGGACAGGGTTTGGATGAAAAACTGTTTTTT
TRBJ2-4	TRBV18	NA	TRBD1	CATTGTGDKNIQYF	TGTGCCACGACCGGGACAGGGGATAAAAACATTCAGTACTTC
TRBJ2-5	TRBV28	few	TRBD2	CASSLGREGKTQYF	TGTGCCAGCAGTTTAGGACGGGAGGGGAAGACCCAGTACTTC
TRBJ2-7	TRBV11-2	NA	TRBD1	CASRQGKGTGGFSYEQYF	TGTGCCAGCAGACAAGGGAAGGGGACAGGGGGCTTCTCCTACGAGCAGTACTTC
TRBJ2-1	TRBV28	NA	NA	CASSKPPGGYNEQFF	TGTGCCAGCAGTAAACCGCCCGGGGGATACAATGAGCAGTTCTTC
TRBJ2-3	TRBV6-5	NA	TRBD1	CASSGQGAPDTQYF	TGTGCCAGCAGTGGACAGGGGGCGCCAGATACGCAGTATTTT
TRBJ2-3	TRBV28	NA	NA	CASSFQRPSTDTQYF	TGTGCCAGCAGCTTTCAGAGACCTAGCACAGATACGCAGTATTTT
TRBJ2-5	TRBV6-1	NA	NA	CASHGETQYF	TGTGCCAGCCACGGAGAGACCCAGTACTTC
TRBJ2-3	TRBV28	NA	NA	CASRQDPSTDTQYF	TGTGCCAGCAGGCAGGACCCTAGCACAGATACGCAGTATTTT
TRBJ2-3	TRBV7-2	NA	NA	CASSLALGLVVALGDTQYF	TGTGCCAGCAGCTTAGCTTTGGGACTCGTCGTGGCCCTAGGGGATACGCAGTATTTT
TRBJ1-1	TRBV19	NA	NA	CASSISIGARAWENTEAFF	TGTGCCAGTAGTATCAGTATCGGGGCCAGGGCGTGGGAGAACACTGAAGCTTTCTTT
TRBJ2-7	TRBV7-9	NA	TRBD1	CASSDNRDRVPEQYF	TGTGCCAGCAGCGATAACCGGGACAGGGTTCCCGAGCAGTACTTC
TRBJ1-2	TRBV7-6	NA	NA	CASSPGGFYGYTF	TGTGCCAGCAGCCCCGGTGGCTTCTATGGCTACACCTTC
TRBJ1-2	TRBV5-4	NA	TRBD1	CASSLATGVYGYTF	TGTGCCAGCAGCTTGGCGACAGGGGTCTATGGCTACACCTTC
TRBJ2-1	TRBV19	few	NA	CASIGGISGNEQFF	TGTGCCAGTATAGGGGGTATCAGCGGGAATGAGCAGTTCTTC
TRBJ1-3	TRBV30	NA	NA	CAWSVSGFGNTIYF	TGTGCCTGGAGTGTATCAGGGTTTGGAAACACCATATATTTT
TRBJ2-7	TRBV5-1	once	TRBD1	CASSGQGAGEQYF	TGCGCCAGCAGCGGCCAGGGGGCCGGCGAGCAGTACTTC
TRBJ2-7	TRBV27	few	NA	CASSLGGLEQYF	TGTGCCAGCAGTTTAGGAGGGCTCGAGCAGTACTTC
TRBJ2-7	TRBV4-2	many	NA	CASSQDGADKTYEQYF	TGTGCCAGCAGCCAAGACGGGGCAGACAAAACCTACGAGCAGTACTTC
TRBJ1-6	TRBV19	NA	NA	CASRSPLHF	TGTGCCAGTAGATCACCCCTCCACTTT
TRBJ2-1	TRBV19	many	NA	CASSPWAAYNEQFF	TGTGCCAGTAGTCCGTGGGCCGCCTACAATGAGCAGTTCTTC
TRBJ2-7	TRBV7-8	NA	NA	CASSPPDGSSYEQYF	TGTGCCAGCAGCCCACCCGATGGTAGCTCCTACGAGCAGTACTTC
TRBJ2-7	TRBV11-2	NA	NA	CASSLVGEGYEQYF	TGTGCCAGCAGCTTAGTTGGTGAGGGCTACGAGCAGTACTTC
TRBJ1-1	TRBV29-1	few	TRBD1	CSVRTGLNTEAFF	TGCAGCGTCCGGACAGGGTTGAACACTGAAGCTTTCTTT
TRBJ2-7	TRBV7-9	NA	NA	CASSFKGISYEQYF	TGTGCCAGCAGCTTTAAGGGTATTTCCTACGAGCAGTACTTC
TRBJ2-7	TRBV9	NA	TRBD2	CASSVATSGSYEQYF	TGTGCCAGCAGCGTAGCCACTAGCGGCTCCTACGAGCAGTACTTC
TRBJ2-3	TRBV10-3	NA	TRBD1	CAISDAKGHRGTGGSTDTQYF	TGTGCCATCAGTGATGCCAAGGGACACAGGGGGACCGGTGGGTCTACAGATACGCAGTATTTT
TRBJ1-4	TRBV7-8	few	NA	CASSLKGLGLEKLFF	TGTGCCAGCAGCTTAAAGGGGCTGGGTTTGGAAAAACTGTTTTTT
TRBJ2-1	TRBV5-1	NA	NA	CASSQDSSSYNEQFF	TGCGCCAGCAGCCAGGACTCGAGCTCCTACAATGAGCAGTTCTTC
TRBJ2-3	TRBV11-2	NA	TRBD2	CASSLELGGSTDTQYF	TGTGCCAGCAGCTTAGAGCTGGGGGGGAGCACAGATACGCAGTATTTT
TRBJ2-5	TRBV28	NA	TRBD2	CASSPRGAGGRETQYF	TGTGCCAGCAGTCCCCGGGGCGCGGGAGGAAGAGAGACCCAGTACTTC
TRBJ2-2	TRBV6-1	few	NA	CAGGTSAIGELFF	TGTGCCGGGGGGACGTCGGCCATCGGGGAGCTGTTTTTT
TRBJ1-5	TRBV5-7	NA	TRBD1	CASSLDRSQPQHF	TGCGCCAGCAGCTTGGACAGGAGTCAGCCCCAGCATTTT
TRBJ2-1	TRBV27	NA	NA	CASKEGTYNEQFF	TGTGCCAGCAAGGAGGGGACCTACAATGAGCAGTTCTTC